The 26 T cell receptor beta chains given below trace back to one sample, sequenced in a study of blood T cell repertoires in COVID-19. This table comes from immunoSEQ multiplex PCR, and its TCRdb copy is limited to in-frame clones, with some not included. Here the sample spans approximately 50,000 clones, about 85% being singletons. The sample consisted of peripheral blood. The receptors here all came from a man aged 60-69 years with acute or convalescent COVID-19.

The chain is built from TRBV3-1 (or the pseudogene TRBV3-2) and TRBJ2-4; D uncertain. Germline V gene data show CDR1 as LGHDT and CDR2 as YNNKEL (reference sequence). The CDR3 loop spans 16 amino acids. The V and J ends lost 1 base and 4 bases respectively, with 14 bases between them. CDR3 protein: CASSQGRFRSKNIQYF. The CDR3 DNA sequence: TGTGCCAGCAGCCAAGGGCGGTTTCGGTCTAAAAACATTCAGTACTTC.

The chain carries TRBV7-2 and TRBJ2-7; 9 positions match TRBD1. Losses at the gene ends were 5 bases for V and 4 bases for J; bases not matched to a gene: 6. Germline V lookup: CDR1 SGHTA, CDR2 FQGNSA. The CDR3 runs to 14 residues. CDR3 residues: CASSPGTGLYEQYF. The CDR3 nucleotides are TGTGCCAGCAGCCCTGGGACAGGGCTTTACGAGCAGTACTTC.

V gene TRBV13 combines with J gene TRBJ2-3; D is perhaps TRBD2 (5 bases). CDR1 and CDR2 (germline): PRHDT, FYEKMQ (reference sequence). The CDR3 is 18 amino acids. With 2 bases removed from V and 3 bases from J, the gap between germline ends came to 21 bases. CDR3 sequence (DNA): TGTGCCAGCAGCTTATCGGGTTGGGCAGAACGAGGGACAGATACGCAGTATTTT. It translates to CASSLSGWAERGTDTQYF.

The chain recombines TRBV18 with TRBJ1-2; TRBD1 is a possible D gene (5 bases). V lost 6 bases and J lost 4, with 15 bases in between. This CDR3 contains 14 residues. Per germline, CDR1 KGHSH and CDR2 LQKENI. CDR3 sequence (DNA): TGTGCCAGCTCTCCCTCGGGGGAGGCCTATGGCTACACCTTC. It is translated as CASSPSGEAYGYTF.

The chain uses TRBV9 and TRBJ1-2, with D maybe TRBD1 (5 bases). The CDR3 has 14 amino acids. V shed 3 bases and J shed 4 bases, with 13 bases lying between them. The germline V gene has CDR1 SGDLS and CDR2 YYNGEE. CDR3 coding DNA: TGTGCCAGCAGCGGTGGGGCCACCCTCTATGGCTACACCTTC. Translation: CASSGGATLYGYTF.

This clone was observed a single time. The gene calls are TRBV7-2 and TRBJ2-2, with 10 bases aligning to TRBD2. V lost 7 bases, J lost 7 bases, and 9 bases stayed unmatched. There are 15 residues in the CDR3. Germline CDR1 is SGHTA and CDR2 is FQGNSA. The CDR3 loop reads CASTRASGRFGELFF. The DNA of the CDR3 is TGTGCCAGCACTCGGGCTAGCGGGAGATTCGGGGAGCTGTTTTTT.

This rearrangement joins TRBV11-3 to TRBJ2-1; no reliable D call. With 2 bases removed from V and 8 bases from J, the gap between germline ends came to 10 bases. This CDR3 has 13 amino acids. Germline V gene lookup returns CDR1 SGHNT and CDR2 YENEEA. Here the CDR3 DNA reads TGTGCCAGCAGCTTAATAGACACTGATGAGCAGTTCTTC. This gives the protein CASSLIDTDEQFF.

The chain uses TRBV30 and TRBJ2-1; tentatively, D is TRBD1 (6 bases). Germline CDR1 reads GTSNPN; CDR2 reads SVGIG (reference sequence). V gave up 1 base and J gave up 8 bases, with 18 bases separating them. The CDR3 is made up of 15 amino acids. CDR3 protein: CAWSGLGSGGHEQFF. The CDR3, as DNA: TGTGCCTGGAGTGGCCTAGGATCTGGGGGCCATGAGCAGTTCTTC.

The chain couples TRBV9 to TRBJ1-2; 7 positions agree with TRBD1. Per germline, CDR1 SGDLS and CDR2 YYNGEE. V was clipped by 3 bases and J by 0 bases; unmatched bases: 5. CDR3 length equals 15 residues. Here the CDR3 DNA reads TGTGCCAGCAGCGCATTTACAGGGGCTAACTATGGCTACACCTTC. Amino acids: CASSAFTGANYGYTF.

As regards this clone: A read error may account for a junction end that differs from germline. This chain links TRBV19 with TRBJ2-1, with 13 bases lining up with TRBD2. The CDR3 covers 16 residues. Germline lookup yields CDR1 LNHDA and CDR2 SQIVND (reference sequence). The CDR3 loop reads CASSIGLAGGGNERFF. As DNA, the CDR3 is TGTGCCAGTAGTATAGGACTAGCGGGGGGTGGGAATGAGCGGTTCTTC. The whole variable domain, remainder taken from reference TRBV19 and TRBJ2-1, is DGGITQSPKYLFRKEGQNVTLSCEQNLNHDAMYWYRQDPGQGLRLIYYSQIVNDFQKGDIAEGYSVSREKKESFPLTVTSAQKNPTAFYLCASSIGLAGGGNERFFGPGTRLTVL.

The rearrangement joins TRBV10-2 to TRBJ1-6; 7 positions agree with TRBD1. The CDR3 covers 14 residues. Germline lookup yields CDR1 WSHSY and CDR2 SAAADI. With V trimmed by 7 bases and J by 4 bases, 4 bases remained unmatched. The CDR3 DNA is TGCGCCAGCAACCCGGGACAGTATAATTCACCCCTCCACTTT. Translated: CASNPGQYNSPLHF.

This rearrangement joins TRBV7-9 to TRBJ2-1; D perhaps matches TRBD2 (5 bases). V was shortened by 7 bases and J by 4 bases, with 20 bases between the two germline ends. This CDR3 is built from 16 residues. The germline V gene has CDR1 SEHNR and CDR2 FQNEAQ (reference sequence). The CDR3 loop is CASTQRRTPKYNEQFF. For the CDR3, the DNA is TGTGCCAGCACCCAACGGAGGACCCCGAAATACAATGAGCAGTTCTTC.

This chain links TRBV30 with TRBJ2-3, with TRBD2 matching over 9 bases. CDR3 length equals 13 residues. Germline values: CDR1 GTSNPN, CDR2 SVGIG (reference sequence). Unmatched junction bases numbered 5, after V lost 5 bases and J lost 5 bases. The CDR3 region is CAWDRTSVDTQYF. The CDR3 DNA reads TGTGCCTGGGATCGGACTAGCGTAGATACGCAGTATTTT.

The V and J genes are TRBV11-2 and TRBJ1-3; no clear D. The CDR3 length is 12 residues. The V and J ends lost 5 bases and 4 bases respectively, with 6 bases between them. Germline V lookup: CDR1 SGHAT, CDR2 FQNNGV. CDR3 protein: CASSNLGNTIYF. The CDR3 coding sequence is TGTGCCAGCAGCAACCTAGGAAACACCATATATTTT.

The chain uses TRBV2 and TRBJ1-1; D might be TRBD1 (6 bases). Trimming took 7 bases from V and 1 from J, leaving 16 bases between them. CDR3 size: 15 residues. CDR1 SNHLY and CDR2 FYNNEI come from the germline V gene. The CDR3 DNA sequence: TGTGCCAGCATCCTGATGAGGGGGAAGAACACTGAAGCTTTCTTT. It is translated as CASILMRGKNTEAFF. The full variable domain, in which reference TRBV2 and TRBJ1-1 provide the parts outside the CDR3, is EPEVTQTPSHQVTQMGQEVILRCVPISNHLYFYWYRQILGQKVEFLVSFYNNEISEKSEIFDDQFSVERPDGSNFTLKIRSTKLEDSAMYFCASILMRGKNTEAFFGQGTRLTVV.

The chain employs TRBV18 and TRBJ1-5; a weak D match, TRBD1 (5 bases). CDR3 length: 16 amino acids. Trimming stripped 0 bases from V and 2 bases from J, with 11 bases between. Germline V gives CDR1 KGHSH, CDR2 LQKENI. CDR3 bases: TGTGCCAGCTCACCACCAGGCAGGGTCGGCAATCAGCCCCAGCATTTT. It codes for CASSPPGRVGNQPQHF.

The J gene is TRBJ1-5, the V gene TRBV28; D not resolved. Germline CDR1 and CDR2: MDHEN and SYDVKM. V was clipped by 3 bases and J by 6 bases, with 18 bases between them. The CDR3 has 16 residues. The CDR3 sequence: CASSLRFFREGQPQHF. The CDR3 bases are TGTGCCAGCAGTTTGCGTTTTTTCAGAGAGGGTCAGCCCCAGCATTTT.

Written as DNA, the CDR3 is TGTGCCAGCAGCTTAGGGGGCGGGAGGGTTAACAATGAGCAGTTCTTC. It codes for CASSLGGGRVNNEQFF. The V call is TRBV11-3, the J call TRBJ2-1; 9 bases are shared with TRBD2. The J segment lost 5 bases and the V segment lost 1 base, leaving 6 bases of the junction unmatched. The CDR3 length is 16 residues. The germline gives CDR1 SGHNT, CDR2 YENEEA.

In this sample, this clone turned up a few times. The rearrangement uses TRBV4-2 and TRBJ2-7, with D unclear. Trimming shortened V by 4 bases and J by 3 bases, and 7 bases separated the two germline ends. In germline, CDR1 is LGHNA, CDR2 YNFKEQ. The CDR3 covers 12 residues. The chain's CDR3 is CASSLFHYEQYF. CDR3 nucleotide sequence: TGTGCCAGCAGCCTGTTCCACTACGAGCAGTACTTC.

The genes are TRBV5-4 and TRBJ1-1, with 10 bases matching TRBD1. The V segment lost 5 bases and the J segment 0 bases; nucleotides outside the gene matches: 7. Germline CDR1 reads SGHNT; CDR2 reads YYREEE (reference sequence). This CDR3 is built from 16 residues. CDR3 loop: CASRDRDRGMNTEAFF. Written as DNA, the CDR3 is TGTGCCAGCAGGGACCGGGACAGGGGCATGAACACTGAAGCTTTCTTT.

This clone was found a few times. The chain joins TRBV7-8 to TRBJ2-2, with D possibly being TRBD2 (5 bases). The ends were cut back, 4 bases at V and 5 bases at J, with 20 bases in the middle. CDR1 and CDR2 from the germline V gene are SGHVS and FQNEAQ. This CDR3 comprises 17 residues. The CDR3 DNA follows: TGTGCCAGCAGCTACTACCCCTCCCGGTCGGGGACCGGGGAGCTGTTTTTT. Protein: CASSYYPSRSGTGELFF.

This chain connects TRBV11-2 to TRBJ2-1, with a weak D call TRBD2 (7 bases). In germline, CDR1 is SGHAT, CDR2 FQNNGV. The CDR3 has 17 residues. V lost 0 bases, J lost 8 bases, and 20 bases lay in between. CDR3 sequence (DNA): TGTGCCAGCAGCTTAGATTTTAGAGGGGGGGCCGGGCATGAGCAGTTCTTC. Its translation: CASSLDFRGGAGHEQFF.

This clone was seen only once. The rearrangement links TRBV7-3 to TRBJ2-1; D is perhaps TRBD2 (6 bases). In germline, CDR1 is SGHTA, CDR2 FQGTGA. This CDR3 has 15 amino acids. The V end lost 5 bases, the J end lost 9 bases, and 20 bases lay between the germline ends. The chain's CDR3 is CASSAGPNPGSEQFF. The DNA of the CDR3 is TGTGCCAGCAGCGCGGGACCGAACCCCGGCAGTGAGCAGTTCTTC.

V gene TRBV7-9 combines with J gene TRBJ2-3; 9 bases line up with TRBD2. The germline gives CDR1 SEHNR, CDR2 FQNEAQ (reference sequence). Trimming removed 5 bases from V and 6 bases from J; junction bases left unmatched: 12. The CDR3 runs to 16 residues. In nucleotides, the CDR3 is TGTGCCAGCAGCCCTGTCAGGACTAGCGCGGCCGATACGCAGTATTTT. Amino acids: CASSPVRTSAADTQYF.

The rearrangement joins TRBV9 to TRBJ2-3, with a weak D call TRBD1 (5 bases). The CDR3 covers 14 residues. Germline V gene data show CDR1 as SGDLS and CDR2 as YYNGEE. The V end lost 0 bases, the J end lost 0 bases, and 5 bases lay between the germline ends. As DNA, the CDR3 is TGTGCCAGCAGCGTAGACAGGAGCACAGATACGCAGTATTTT. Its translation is CASSVDRSTDTQYF.

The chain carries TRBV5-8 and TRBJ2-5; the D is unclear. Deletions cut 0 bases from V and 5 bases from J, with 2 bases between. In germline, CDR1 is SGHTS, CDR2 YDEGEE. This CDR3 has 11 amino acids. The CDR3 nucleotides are TGTGCCAGCAGCTTGGCTGAGACCCAGTACTTC. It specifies CASSLAETQYF.